These T cell receptor beta chains were read from a single sample in a study of beta chain features in type 1 diabetes. Sequencing was performed with immunoSEQ multiplex PCR; in TCRdb, only in-frame clones are kept and a portion is missing. The sample consists of around 160,000 clones, roughly 60% of them appearing once. Sequencing was performed on naive CD4+ T cells from blood. These TCRs come from a man aged 30-40 years with type 1 diabetes. Each CDR3 is given with its conserved first and last residue.

>TRBV9
CASSSPPSGAKNIQYF
>TRBV30
CAWGTGVLTLHF
>TRBV7-2
CASSWTGGNSPLHF
>TRBV9
CASSVASGRNSPLHF
>TRBV15
CATSRGTSGGTDTQYF
>TRBV7-6
CASSSDRVSSYEQYF
>TRBV9
CASSPRGPGQGANEQFF
>TRBV29-1
CSGVPLDGIHEQYF
>TRBV9
CASSVEVAGLREQYF
>TRBV10-1
CASSSGQNYGYTF
>TRBV2
CASNLGPPAFF
>TRBV28
CASSFRVNEQFF
>TRBV7-9
CASSSDRENQPQHF
>TRBV5-1
CASSNGRGYITDTQYF
>TRBV7-9
CASSSPQLARETQYF
>TRBV14
CASSLFLDNTIYF
>TRBV29-1
CSAEENTEAFF
>TRBV9
CASSVEAGYGYTF
>TRBV19
CASSITTSTDTQYF
>TRBV7-9
CASSLLFGEKLFF
>TRBV7-2
CASSLGQFEAFF
>TRBV30
CAWSPPGLASETQYF
>TRBV29-1
CSVQLAAVAGTEAFF
>TRBV2
CASSEATSSYEQYF
>TRBV29-1
CSVRDRTYEQYF
>TRBV29-1
CSVRHMNTEAFF
>TRBV28
CASQGANYEQYF
>TRBV6-1
CASSAGTGRHYEQYF
>TRBV10-3
CAISPGQGKETQYF
>TRBV2
CASSETWNQPQHF
>TRBV29-1
CSAGHDYNEQFF
>TRBV10-2
CASSDSTGWFNIQYF
>TRBV30
CAWSVGLAGGWGPDTQYF
>TRBV29-1
CSVFRTDEKLFF
>TRBV5-1
CASSLLADEQYF
>TRBV2
CASSPLSNEQFF
>TRBV29-1
CSVQGGANVLTF
>TRBV7-2
CASSLGPSGLRGYFYEQYF
>TRBV11-2
CASSLGGHGELFF
>TRBV30
CAWSRQVGNQPQHF
>TRBV4-3
CASSPRTRADYGYTF
>TRBV13
CASSPRAEAYEQYF
>TRBV5-1
CASSLIERSWGTDTQYF
>TRBV27
CASSSRGLYEQYF
>TRBV5-1
CASSLASTANNYEQYF
>TRBV29-1
CSVAIQGRDYEQYF
>TRBV29-1
CSALDRNQETQYF
>TRBV9
CASSVGQQETQYF
>TRBV30
CAWSLLAGGLDTQYF
>TRBV7-2
CASSSQGLAGPGTQYF